This note documents a single T cell receptor beta chain sequence. The target antigen is unknown. These data are taken from a study of blood T cells in healthy people across ages. On the study more broadly: Capture via template switching afforded approximately one barcoded beta molecule per two T cells.

Germline loops: CDR1 DFQATT, CDR2 SNEGSKA (reference sequence). The CDR3 consists of 13 residues. Trimming removed 4 bases from V and 6 bases from J, with 13 bases in between. Whole-study findings and limits: Diversity figures based on one million T cells were deemed too low.

PCR was performed a second time for about 7 to 11 cycles using a sample-barcoded 5' primer and a J-beta primer mix. TCRdb independently ran MiXCR on the 5' RACE reads; one entry per CDR3 protein. The sample has 1.5 million to 2 million distinct CDR3 sequences, 25% to 30% seen once. Caucasian, healthy and from Russia, the donors were aged between about 6 and 100. Every participating donor contributed 8.5 to 10 milliliters of peripheral blood through a draw. This clonotype was obtained from a woman younger than 45 in good health. Sequenced: blood. This chain links TRBV20-1 with TRBJ2-1; D tentatively reads TRBD1 or TRBD2 (6 bases each). CDR3 nucleotide sequence: TGCAGTGCTAAGACGGGGGCGGGCAATGAGCAGTTCTTC. It yields the protein CSAKTGAGNEQFF.